This T cell receptor beta chain was observed in a study of blood T cell repertoires in COVID-19. Study information: Specimens from acute and convalescent COVID-19 originated in the United States, Italy and Spain.

The V gene end was trimmed by 8 bases and the J gene end by 10 bases; junction bases not matched to a gene: 11. Germline-derived CDR1 and CDR2 are MNHEY and SVGAGI. The CDR3 spans 14 residues. Per the original data handling: Researchers report that nucleated cell counts were estimated from reference gene primer amplification. Profiled with immunoSEQ multiplex PCR; TCRdb holds only in-frame clones, not every one. D and trimming were read from the DNA, whereas the V and J calls and clone size are those reported in that table. Of some 420,000 clones listed, 85% to 90% are singletons. The TCR comes from a man in his thirties or forties who had recovered from COVID-19. Material: PBMCs or T cells enriched from blood (not recorded which). The J gene is TRBJ1-3, the V gene TRBV6-5; TRBD1 aligns across 10 bases. The CDR3 DNA follows: TGTGCCAGCCGATCGGGACAGGGGCAAGGGACCATATATTTT. The encoded protein is CASRSGQGQGTIYF.